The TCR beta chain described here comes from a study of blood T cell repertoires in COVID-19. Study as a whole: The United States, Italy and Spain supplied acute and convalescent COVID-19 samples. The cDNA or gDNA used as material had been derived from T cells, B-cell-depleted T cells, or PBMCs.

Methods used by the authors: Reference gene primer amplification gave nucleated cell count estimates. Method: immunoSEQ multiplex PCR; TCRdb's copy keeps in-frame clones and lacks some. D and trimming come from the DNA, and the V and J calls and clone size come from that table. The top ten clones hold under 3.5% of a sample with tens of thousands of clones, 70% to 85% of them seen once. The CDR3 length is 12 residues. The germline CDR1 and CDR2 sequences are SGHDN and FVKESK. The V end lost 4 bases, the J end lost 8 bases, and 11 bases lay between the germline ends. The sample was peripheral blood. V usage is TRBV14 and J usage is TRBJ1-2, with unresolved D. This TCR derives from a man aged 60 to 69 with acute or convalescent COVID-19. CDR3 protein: CASSPDWWGYTF. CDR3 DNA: TGTGCCAGCAGCCCGGACTGGTGGGGCTACACCTTC.